A single sample is the source of the 28 T cell receptor beta chains below, sequenced in a study of blood T cell repertoires in COVID-19. The protocol was immunoSEQ multiplex PCR, while the TCRdb copy is restricted to in-frame clones and leaves out a portion. This table holds 110,000 to 150,000 clones, 85% to 90% found once. Sequencing was performed on peripheral blood. The receptors stem from a woman aged 55-70 years with acute or convalescent COVID-19.

The rearrangement joins TRBV18 to TRBJ1-1; TRBD1 aligns across 7 bases. V was clipped by 5 bases and J by 3 bases; unmatched bases: 6. The CDR3 runs 14 residues. Germline V CDR1 and CDR2: KGHSH, LQKENI. The CDR3 DNA reads TGTGCCAGCTCATCACGACAGGGATACACTGAAGCTTTCTTT. Its translation: CASSSRQGYTEAFF.

The V gene is TRBV5-1, the J gene TRBJ2-5; 10 nucleotides match TRBD1. The CDR3 runs to 18 residues. Germline values: CDR1 SGHRS, CDR2 YFSETQ. The V gene end was trimmed by 1 base and the J gene end by 5 bases; junction bases not matched to a gene: 14. CDR3 in amino acids: CASSLNPPSTGGFETQYF. As DNA, the CDR3 is TGCGCCAGCAGCTTGAACCCTCCTTCGACAGGGGGCTTTGAGACCCAGTACTTC.

V is TRBV10-3 and J is TRBJ1-2; TRBD1 matches 7 bases. The CDR3 covers 14 residues. Germline lookup yields CDR1 ENHRY and CDR2 SYGVKD. With 6 bases clipped from V and 3 bases from J, the junction kept 7 bases outside the gene matches. The CDR3 bases are TGTGCCATCAGGGAACAGGGGAAGTACTATGGCTACACCTTC. Protein: CAIREQGKYYGYTF.

This clone was seen once. This chain joins TRBV19 and TRBJ1-5; the D gene is possibly TRBD1 (5 bases). The ends were cut back, 7 bases at V and 2 bases at J, with 18 bases in the middle. CDR1 is LNHDA and CDR2 is SQIVND in the germline V gene (reference sequence). The CDR3 has 16 residues. Written as DNA, the CDR3 is TGTGCCAGTACCCCCCCGGGCCCGGGGGGCAATCAGCCCCAGCATTTT. It encodes CASTPPGPGGNQPQHF.

V gene TRBV4-3 combines with J gene TRBJ1-1; TRBD1 matches 9 bases. The CDR3 has 15 residues. V gave up 1 base and J gave up 2 bases; unmatched junction bases: 2. Germline loops: CDR1 LGHNA, CDR2 YSLEER. This CDR3 is CASSQGTGVNTEAFF. In DNA form, the CDR3 reads TGCGCCAGCAGCCAAGGGACAGGGGTAAACACTGAAGCTTTCTTT.

The gene calls are TRBV24-1 and TRBJ2-7; 9 bases match TRBD1. J was trimmed by 2 bases and V by 3 bases; bases with no gene match: 10. CDR3 length equals 17 residues. Germline CDR1 and CDR2: KGHDR and SFDVKD. Here the CDR3 reads CATSDGGQGRKAYEQYF. CDR3 in DNA: TGTGCCACCAGTGATGGGGGACAGGGAAGAAAAGCCTACGAGCAGTACTTC.

V gene TRBV25-1 combines with J gene TRBJ2-3; 8 positions agree with TRBD1. The CDR3 has 15 residues. CDR1 MGHDK and CDR2 SYGVNS come from the germline V gene. The ends lost 2 bases at V and 1 base at J; junction bases unmatched: 2. This chain's CDR3 is CASSEHRGGTDTQYF. The DNA for the CDR3 is TGTGCCAGCAGTGAACACAGGGGGGGCACAGATACGCAGTATTTT.

This rearrangement joins TRBV11-2 to TRBJ1-2; D unclear. Germline lookup yields CDR1 SGHAT and CDR2 FQNNGV. This CDR3 has 13 amino acids. Trimming left V 5 bases short and J 5 bases short, with 12 bases between. CDR3 amino acids: CASSLAAVYGYTF. The CDR3 DNA is TGTGCCAGCAGCCTGGCGGCGGTTTATGGCTACACCTTC.

CDR3 bases: TGTGCCAGCAGCGGGACAGGGTTTCAGCCCCAGCATTTT. This encodes CASSGTGFQPQHF. This sequence joins TRBV2 and TRBJ1-5; 9 nucleotides match TRBD1. With 6 bases clipped from V and 6 bases from J, the junction kept 3 bases outside the gene matches. CDR3 size: 13 residues. From germline, CDR1 is SNHLY and CDR2 FYNNEI.

V usage is TRBV2 and J usage is TRBJ1-4; TRBD1 agrees at 10 bases. Trimming removed 8 bases from V and 1 base from J; junction bases left unmatched: 4. This CDR3 spans 15 amino acids. Germline CDR1 is SNHLY and CDR2 is FYNNEI. Written as DNA, the CDR3 is TGTGCCAGCGCAGGGGACAGGGGAACTAATGAAAAACTGTTTTTT. Residues: CASAGDRGTNEKLFF.

The V gene is TRBV28, the J gene TRBJ2-7, with 8 bases identical to TRBD1. Germline V gene lookup returns CDR1 MDHEN and CDR2 SYDVKM. The CDR3 is 14 amino acids. Trimming cost V 8 bases and J 3 bases; bases outside gene matches: 9. CDR3 protein: CASGYTGGRYEQYF. The CDR3 region has the DNA TGTGCCAGCGGGTACACAGGGGGGCGCTACGAGCAGTACTTC. The full variable domain, rest sourced from reference TRBV28 and TRBJ2-7, is DVKVTQSSRYLVKRTGEKVFLECVQDMDHENMFWYRQDPGLGLRLIYFSYDVKMKEKGDIPEGYSVSREKKERFSLILESASTNQTSMYLCASGYTGGRYEQYFGPGTRLTVT.

This chain uses TRBV4-3 with TRBJ2-1; possible D gene TRBD1, 5 bases. V was pared by 4 bases and J by 3 bases, with 10 bases between. The CDR3 totals 14 residues. Germline-derived CDR1 and CDR2 are LGHNA and YSLEER. The CDR3, as DNA: TGCGCCAGCAGCCCAGGGCAGAGCTACAATGAGCAGTTCTTC. Protein: CASSPGQSYNEQFF.

The chain joins TRBV4-3 to TRBJ1-2; D is unclear. The CDR3 runs to 14 residues. Germline CDR1 LGHNA, CDR2 YSLEER. The V and J ends lost 0 bases and 0 bases respectively, with 5 bases between them. This CDR3 reads CASSQEGANYGYTF. The CDR3 DNA is TGCGCCAGCAGCCAAGAAGGAGCTAACTATGGCTACACCTTC.

The CDR3 region has the DNA TGTGCCAGCAGCTTAAGGCAGGGCCTCGCCACTGAAGCTTTCTTT. Translating gives CASSLRQGLATEAFF. The V and J genes are TRBV11-3 and TRBJ1-1; maybe TRBD1 (5 bases). The V and J ends lost 2 bases and 4 bases respectively, with 14 bases between them. The V gene's germline CDR1 is SGHNT and CDR2 YENEEA. The CDR3 loop spans 15 amino acids.

J is TRBJ2-7 and V is TRBV12-3 or TRBV12-4, with 7 nucleotides matching TRBD1. Losses at the gene ends were 5 bases for V and 6 bases for J; bases not matched to a gene: 7. CDR3 size: 13 residues. The CDR3 spells CASSLSRDSEQYF. CDR3 sequence (DNA): TGTGCCAGCAGTCTCTCCCGGGACAGCGAGCAGTACTTC.

The chain is built from TRBV5-1 and TRBJ1-2; a weak D match, TRBD1 (6 bases). Trimming stripped 4 bases from V and 0 bases from J, with 16 bases between. The CDR3 is made up of 16 amino acids. The germline V gene has CDR1 SGHRS and CDR2 YFSETQ. Here the CDR3 DNA reads TGCGCCAGCAGCCCCGGACAGAGATTTTCTAACTATGGCTACACCTTC. Translating it yields CASSPGQRFSNYGYTF. Supplemented by reference TRBV5-1 and TRBJ1-2, the full variable domain reads KAGVTQTPRYLIKTRGQQVTLSCSPISGHRSVSWYQQTPGQGLQFLFEYFSETQRNKGNFPGRFSGRQFSNSRSEMNVSTLELGDSALYLCASSPGQRFSNYGYTFGSGTRLTVV.

V gene TRBV10-3 combines with J gene TRBJ2-7; D is uncertain. Germline-derived CDR1 and CDR2 are ENHRY and SYGVKD. The V end was cut by 6 bases, the J end by 3 bases, with 6 bases between. CDR3 length equals 11 residues. The chain's CDR3 is CAIRQFYEQYF. The CDR3 nucleotides read TGTGCCATCAGGCAGTTCTACGAGCAGTACTTC.

The chain carries TRBV12-5 and TRBJ2-1; D may be TRBD1 (5 bases). The germline V gene encodes CDR1 LGHNT and CDR2 FRNRAP. CDR3 length: 11 amino acids. With 5 bases removed from V and 7 bases from J, the gap between germline ends came to 6 bases. CDR3 region: CASGQGNEQFF. In DNA, the CDR3 is TGTGCTAGTGGTCAGGGTAATGAGCAGTTCTTC.

The V gene is TRBV5-5, the J gene TRBJ2-7, with D possibly being TRBD1 (7 bases). This CDR3 region has 16 residues. Germline V gene data show CDR1 as SGHKS and CDR2 as YYEKEE (reference sequence). V lost 6 bases and J 8 bases, leaving 27 bases between the germline ends. CDR3 nucleotide sequence: TGTGCCAGCATGCTCTTCCCTCGTCAGGGGGGATTTCAGCAGTACTTC. This translates into CASMLFPRQGGFQQYF.

The chain joins TRBV5-1 to TRBJ1-4, with D perhaps TRBD1 (5 bases). Per germline, CDR1 SGHRS and CDR2 YFSETQ. V was clipped by 0 bases and J by 7 bases, with 13 bases between them. The CDR3 spans 15 residues. CDR3 DNA: TGCGCCAGCAGCTTGGATTCAGGGTGGGTTGAAAAACTGTTTTTT. Encoded protein: CASSLDSGWVEKLFF.

This sequence joins TRBV9 and TRBJ2-7; 7 nucleotides align to TRBD2. V lost 1 base, J lost 4 bases, and 2 bases stayed unmatched. Germline V gene data show CDR1 as SGDLS and CDR2 as YYNGEE. The CDR3 is 13 amino acids. CDR3 sequence: CASSVYGGYEQYF. The CDR3 DNA sequence: TGTGCCAGCAGCGTATACGGGGGGTACGAGCAGTACTTC.

This clone was seen a handful of times. The chain is built from TRBV11-3 and TRBJ1-5; 8 nucleotides agree with TRBD1. Per the germline V gene, CDR1 is SGHNT and CDR2 is YENEEA. This CDR3 is 15 amino acids long. Trimming removed 3 bases from V and 5 bases from J; junction bases left unmatched: 6. The CDR3 sequence is CASSLTGARDQPQHF. In DNA form, the CDR3 reads TGTGCCAGCAGCTTGACAGGGGCTCGGGATCAGCCCCAGCATTTT. The full variable domain, rest sourced from reference TRBV11-3 and TRBJ1-5, is EAGVVQSPRYKIIEKKQPVAFWCNPISGHNTLYWYLQNLGQGPELLIRYENEEAVDDSQLPKDRFSAERLKGVDSTLKIQPAELGDSAVYLCASSLTGARDQPQHFGDGTRLSIL.

V is TRBV7-8 and J is TRBJ1-5, with TRBD1 matching over 7 bases. The CDR3 consists of 17 residues. Trimming took 7 bases from V and 1 from J; bases not matched to a gene: 13. The germline V gene has CDR1 SGHVS and CDR2 FQNEAQ. In nucleotides, the CDR3 is TGTGCCAGCACCCTCGCGGAGGGGGCAGGAAGCAATCAGCCCCAGCATTTT. This translates into CASTLAEGAGSNQPQHF.

This chain joins TRBV5-1 and TRBJ2-2; a weak D match, TRBD2 (6 bases). The CDR3 spans 13 residues. In germline, CDR1 is SGHRS, CDR2 YFSETQ. Deletions cut 4 bases from V and 9 bases from J, with 13 bases between. The CDR3 DNA is TGCGCCAGCAGCCCGGGACTTCACCGGGAGCTGTTTTTT. This translates into CASSPGLHRELFF.

The rearrangement joins TRBV10-3 to TRBJ2-7, with TRBD2 as a possible D gene (6 bases). The length of the CDR3 is 16 residues. Germline lookup yields CDR1 ENHRY and CDR2 SYGVKD. The germline V and J ends were trimmed by 6 bases and 0 bases, with 18 bases remaining between them. CDR3 DNA sequence: TGTGCCATCAGACCCACGGGAGTCCCTGACTCCTACGAGCAGTACTTC. Translation: CAIRPTGVPDSYEQYF.

This clone occurred once. V and J are TRBV24-1 and TRBJ2-3; no reliable D call. The CDR3 totals 14 residues. Germline-derived CDR1 and CDR2 are KGHDR and SFDVKD. V shed 0 bases and J shed 7 bases, with 10 bases lying between them. The CDR3 DNA reads as TGTGCCACCAGTGATTTGCAACCCCGGTATACGCAGTATTTT. It translates to CATSDLQPRYTQYF.

The chain has TRBV6-2 or TRBV6-3 and TRBJ2-1; 8 nucleotides line up with TRBD2. Germline CDR1 MNHEY, CDR2 SVGEGT. V dropped 2 bases and J dropped 10; count of bases not matched to a gene: 7. The CDR3 has 14 amino acids. CDR3 in amino acids: CASSYGGGLEEQFF. The CDR3 region has the DNA TGTGCCAGCAGTTACGGCGGGGGGCTCGAAGAGCAGTTCTTC.

This chain connects TRBV28 to TRBJ1-1; perhaps TRBD1 as D (5 bases). This CDR3 comprises 14 residues. The germline gives CDR1 MDHEN, CDR2 SYDVKM. V was cut by 3 bases and J by 6 bases, with 14 bases left in between. CDR3 sequence (DNA): TGTGCCAGCAGTTTGCCAGGGACTATTGCTGAAGCTTTCTTT. This encodes CASSLPGTIAEAFF.